Listed here is a single T cell receptor beta chain. The CDR3 consists of 14 residues. Germline loops: CDR1 SGHAT, CDR2 FQNNGV. V gave up 0 bases and J gave up 9 bases; unmatched junction bases: 7. This sample is part of a study of blood T cell repertoires in COVID-19. Turning to the study itself: PBMCs, B-cell-depleted T cells, or T cells were the source of the cDNA or gDNA that made up the material.

Sequencing was performed with immunoSEQ multiplex PCR; in TCRdb, only in-frame clones are kept and a portion is missing. The sample has roughly 130,000 clones, roughly 78% seen once. This clonotype originated in a man in his fifties or sixties with active or convalescent COVID-19. The chain joins TRBV11-2 to TRBJ1-2, with 7 bases identical to TRBD1. Sequencing was carried out using peripheral blood. This chain's CDR3 is CASSLERQGGSYTF. The DNA of the CDR3 is TGTGCCAGCAGCTTAGAGCGACAGGGTGGAAGCTACACCTTC.